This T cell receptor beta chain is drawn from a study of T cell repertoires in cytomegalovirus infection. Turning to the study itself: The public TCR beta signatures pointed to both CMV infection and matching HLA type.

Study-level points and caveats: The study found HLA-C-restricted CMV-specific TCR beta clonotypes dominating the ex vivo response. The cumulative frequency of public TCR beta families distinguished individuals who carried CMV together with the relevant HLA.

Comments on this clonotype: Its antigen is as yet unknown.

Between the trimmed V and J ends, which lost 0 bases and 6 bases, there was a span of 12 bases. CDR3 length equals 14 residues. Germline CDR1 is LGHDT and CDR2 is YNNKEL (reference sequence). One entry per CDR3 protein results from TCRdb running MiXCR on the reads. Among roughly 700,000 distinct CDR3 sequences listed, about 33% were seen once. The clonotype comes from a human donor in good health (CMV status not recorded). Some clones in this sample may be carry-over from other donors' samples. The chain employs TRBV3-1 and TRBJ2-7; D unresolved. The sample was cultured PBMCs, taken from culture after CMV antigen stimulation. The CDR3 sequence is CASSQDLFVGEQYF. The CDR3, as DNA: TGTGCCAGCAGCCAAGACCTTTTCGTGGGCGAGCAGTACTTC.